This T cell receptor (beta chain) came from a study of T cell responses to AZD1222 COVID-19 vaccine. Here immunoSEQ multiplex PCR was the method, and the copy in TCRdb shows in-frame clones only, minus some. The table includes roughly 120,000 clones, less than 90% detected once. Study-level findings and limits: Spike-specific TCR breadth and depth rose after two AZD1222 doses. White British people made up most donors, females outnumbered males, and clonal diversity was possibly underestimated. Without day 14 samples, only post-peak T cell repertoires were studied.

As regards this clone: Antigen specificity is unknown.

Germline trimming cut 5 bases from V and 4 bases from J; bases unmatched to any gene: 10. Germline V gene data show CDR1 as MNHEY and CDR2 as SMNVEV (reference sequence). The CDR3 is 16 residues long. This clonotype was sampled from an adult in good health. The sequenced sample was peripheral blood, obtained on day 0 of AZD1222 vaccination. The chain uses TRBV27 and TRBJ2-3, with 9 bases aligning to TRBD2. CDR3 amino acids: CASSTLAGDEADTQYF. CDR3 in DNA: TGTGCCAGCAGTACCTTAGCGGGAGACGAAGCAGATACGCAGTATTTT.